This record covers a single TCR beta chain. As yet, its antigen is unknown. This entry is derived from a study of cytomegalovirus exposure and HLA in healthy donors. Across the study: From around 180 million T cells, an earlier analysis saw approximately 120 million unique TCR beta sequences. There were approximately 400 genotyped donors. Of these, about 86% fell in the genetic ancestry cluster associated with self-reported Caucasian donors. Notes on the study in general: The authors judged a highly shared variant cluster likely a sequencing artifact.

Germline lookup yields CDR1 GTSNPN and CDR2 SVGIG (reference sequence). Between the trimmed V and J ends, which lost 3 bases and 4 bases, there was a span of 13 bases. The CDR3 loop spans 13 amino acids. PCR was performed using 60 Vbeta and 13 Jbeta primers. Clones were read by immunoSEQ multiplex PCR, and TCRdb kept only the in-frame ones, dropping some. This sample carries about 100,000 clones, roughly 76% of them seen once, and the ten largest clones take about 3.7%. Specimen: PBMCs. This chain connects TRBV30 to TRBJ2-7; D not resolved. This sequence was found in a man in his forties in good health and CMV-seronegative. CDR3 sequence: CAWSLQASYEQYF. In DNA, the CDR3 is TGTGCCTGGAGCCTCCAGGCGTCGTACGAGCAGTACTTC.